The 2 T cell receptor beta chains reported below all come from one sample, sequenced in a study of OX40 agonist ivuxolimab in advanced cancers. Libraries were prepared by immunoSEQ multiplex PCR; TCRdb keeps only in-frame clonotypes and omits some of them. Here the sample spans 65,000 to 85,000 clones, about 90% being singletons. The source material was CD4+ or CD8+ T cells sorted from blood, sampled in a trial of the OX40 agonist ivuxolimab. The receptors derive from an adult with an advanced solid tumor such as melanoma, head and neck, liver or kidney cancer.

This chain links TRBV5-6 with TRBJ1-1, with 8 bases lining up with TRBD1. Germline V gene sequence: CDR1 SGHDT, CDR2 YYEEEE. This CDR3 comprises 17 residues. The trim removed 3 bases at V and 4 bases at J, leaving 14 bases unmatched. CDR3: CASSWGYPRDRPTEAFF. CDR3 coding DNA: TGTGCCAGCAGCTGGGGTTACCCTCGGGACAGGCCCACTGAAGCTTTCTTT.

CDR3 bases: TGTGCCAGCAGCTCGGCCGGGGGGGGCCAAGAGACCCAGTACTTC. It is translated as CASSSAGGGQETQYF. The V and J genes are TRBV5-4 and TRBJ2-5, with 8 bases identical to TRBD2. The junction had 5 bases not matched to a gene; V was cut back by 3 bases and J by 1 base. This CDR3 is 15 amino acids long. The germline CDR1 and CDR2 sequences are SGHNT and YYREEE (reference sequence).